The next 7 T cell receptor beta chains were all read from a single sample in a study of OX40 agonist ivuxolimab in advanced cancers. Here immunoSEQ multiplex PCR was the method, and the copy in TCRdb shows in-frame clones only, minus some. The table shows roughly 64,000 clones, with approximately 84% occurring only once. The specimen comprised CD4+ or CD8+ T cells sorted from blood, sampled in a trial of the OX40 agonist ivuxolimab. The receptor source for this set is an adult with an advanced solid tumor such as melanoma, head and neck, liver or kidney cancer.

The chain uses TRBV5-4 and TRBJ1-2; D possibly corresponds to TRBD1 (6 bases). V lost 1 base and J lost 7, with 14 bases in between. This CDR3 is 14 amino acids long. Germline V gene sequence: CDR1 SGHNT, CDR2 YYREEE (reference sequence). CDR3 DNA: TGTGCCAGCAGCTTGTATGGAACGACAGGTGGCTACACCTTC. Translating gives CASSLYGTTGGYTF. The full variable domain, its missing parts supplied by reference TRBV5-4 and TRBJ1-2, is ETGVTQSPTHLIKTRGQQVTLRCSSQSGHNTVSWYQQALGQGPQFIFQYYREEENGRGNFPPRFSGLQFPNYSSELNVNALELDDSALYLCASSLYGTTGGYTFGSGTRLTVV.

The chain links TRBV10-1 to TRBJ2-1; no clear D. Trimming removed 6 bases at V and 9 bases at J, with 15 bases between. Germline CDR1 and CDR2: WNHNN and SYGVQD (reference sequence). The CDR3 is 13 residues long. CDR3 region: CASSGPPDGEQFF. DNA for the CDR3: TGCGCCAGCAGCGGTCCCCCTGACGGTGAGCAGTTCTTC.

The CDR3 sequence is CAISDGRGGDQPQHF. CDR3 DNA sequence: TGTGCCATCAGTGACGGCAGGGGGGGAGATCAGCCCCAGCATTTT. The chain combines TRBV10-3 with TRBJ1-5, with TRBD1 matching over 7 bases. V was pared by 3 bases and J by 5 bases, with 7 bases of the junction left unmatched. In germline, CDR1 is ENHRY, CDR2 SYGVKD. This CDR3 is 15 amino acids long.

The gene calls are TRBV11-3 and TRBJ2-2; D is perhaps TRBD2 (6 bases). The CDR3 has 15 amino acids. Germline V gene lookup returns CDR1 SGHNT and CDR2 YENEEA. Trimming left V 1 base short and J 5 bases short, with 11 bases between. Here the CDR3 reads CASSLGAGRTGELFF. CDR3 in DNA: TGTGCCAGCAGCTTAGGGGCAGGGAGGACCGGGGAGCTGTTTTTT.

V gene TRBV9 combines with J gene TRBJ2-3; the D gene is possibly TRBD2 (6 bases). Germline CDR1 and CDR2: SGDLS and YYNGEE. CDR3 length: 17 amino acids. Trimming shortened V by 0 bases and J by 0 bases, and 14 bases separated the two germline ends. CDR3 bases: TGTGCCAGCAGCGTAGAGGGCCTTAGCGGAAGCACAGATACGCAGTATTTT. Protein: CASSVEGLSGSTDTQYF.

The chain combines TRBV19 with TRBJ1-6; TRBD1 aligns across 8 bases. From germline, CDR1 is LNHDA and CDR2 SQIVND (reference sequence). Trimming cost V 8 bases and J 9 bases; bases outside gene matches: 9. This CDR3 is 14 amino acids long. The CDR3 here is CASGSDRVISPLHF. The CDR3 region has the DNA TGTGCCAGTGGCTCGGACAGGGTCATTTCACCCCTCCACTTT.

The chain joins TRBV4-1 to TRBJ2-7; no clear D. Trimming removed 2 bases at V and 2 bases at J, with 16 bases between. Germline V gene lookup returns CDR1 MGHRA and CDR2 YSYEKL. This CDR3 is 16 amino acids long. The CDR3 loop reads CASSQQSAYVPYEQYF. DNA for the CDR3: TGCGCCAGCAGCCAACAATCGGCCTATGTGCCCTACGAGCAGTACTTC.